A selection of T cell receptor beta chains follows, all from one sample in a study of T cells in Graves' hyperthyroidism and ophthalmopathy. TCRdb re-derived calls from the multiplex PCR reads in MiXCR, one entry per CDR3 protein. The sample consists of hundreds of thousands of distinct CDR3 sequences, 14% of them appearing once. Sequencing was done on a sample of blood. Every receptor here comes from a woman aged 45-59 years with Graves' ophthalmopathy. Each CDR3 is given with its conserved first and last residue. A D gene is named only where the DNA matches it firmly. Only part of the rows carry a size: once, few, many, or a class if the clone is expanded.

abundance	v_gene	j_gene	d_gene	CDR3aa	CDR3nt
few	TRBV5-1	TRBJ2-1	.	CASSPVMSNEQFF	TGCGCCAGCAGCCCGGTTATGAGCAATGAGCAGTTCTTC
many	TRBV6-2/TRBV6-3	TRBJ2-1	TRBD1	CASSSGQGRVDEQFF	TGTGCCAGCAGTAGCGGACAGGGTAGGGTCGATGAGCAGTTCTTC
many	TRBV28	TRBJ2-1	TRBD2	CASSIMTSGPYNEQFF	TGTGCCAGCAGTATAATGACTAGCGGTCCCTACAATGAGCAGTTCTTC
few	TRBV5-1	TRBJ2-7	.	CASSPTASSYEQYF	TGCGCCAGCAGCCCGACAGCGAGCTCCTACGAGCAGTACTTC
many	TRBV18	TRBJ2-7	.	CASSNRGGYEQYF	TGTGCCAGCTCAAACAGGGGAGGCTACGAGCAGTACTTC
few	TRBV4-3	TRBJ2-1	TRBD2	CASSQELAGGPRNEQFF	TGCGCCAGCAGCCAAGAACTAGCGGGAGGGCCGAGGAATGAGCAGTTCTTC
.	TRBV7-9	TRBJ1-1	TRBD1	CASSLQPGQGLGGTEAFF	TGTGCCAGCAGCCTCCAACCGGGACAGGGCTTGGGGGGCACTGAAGCTTTCTTT
few	TRBV27	TRBJ1-1	.	CASSKDIRPTEAFF	TGTGCCAGCAGTAAGGACATACGCCCCACTGAAGCTTTCTTT
medium-sized	TRBV28	TRBJ1-4	.	CASSLYWGNNEKLFF	TGTGCCAGCAGTTTGTATTGGGGGAATAATGAAAAACTGTTTTTT
many	TRBV7-8	TRBJ1-2	.	CASSLGINYGYTF	TGTGCCAGCAGTTTAGGTATTAACTATGGCTACACCTTC
.	TRBV24-1	TRBJ2-7	TRBD1	CATSDGTGGAEQYF	TGTGCCACCAGTGATGGGACAGGAGGGGCAGAGCAGTACTTC
.	TRBV30	TRBJ2-1	.	CAWVEGDEQFF	TGTGCCTGGGTAGAGGGGGATGAGCAGTTCTTC
many	TRBV7-9	TRBJ2-5	.	CASKTRGETQYF	TGTGCCAGTAAGACACGAGGGGAGACCCAGTACTTC
many	TRBV6-2/TRBV6-3	TRBJ2-1	TRBD2	CASSYPTGGGGHNEQFF	TGTGCCAGCAGTTACCCAACGGGGGGAGGTGGGCACAATGAGCAGTTCTTC
many	TRBV7-3	TRBJ1-1	.	CASSLTPVGEAFF	TGTGCCAGCAGCTTAACGCCTGTTGGAGAAGCTTTCTTT
many	TRBV7-8	TRBJ1-1	.	CASSLARIAAPNEAFF	TGTGCCAGCAGCTTAGCGAGAATCGCGGCACCCAATGAAGCTTTCTTT
many	TRBV19	TRBJ1-1	.	CASSILVNTEAFF	TGTGCCAGTAGTATTCTGGTGAACACTGAAGCTTTCTTT
many	TRBV20-1	TRBJ2-1	TRBD2	CSVSFVAGVGNEQFF	TGCAGTGTCTCCTTCGTAGCGGGAGTCGGCAATGAGCAGTTCTTC
many	TRBV7-6	TRBJ2-1	.	CASSLGAVDEQFF	TGTGCCAGCAGCTTAGGGGCTGTCGATGAGCAGTTCTTC
.	TRBV5-1	TRBJ2-3	.	CASSLERPSTDTQYF	TGCGCCAGCAGCTTGGAGCGGCCTAGCACAGATACGCAGTATTTT